Each of the 13 T cell receptor beta chains below was sequenced from the same sample in a study of blood T cell repertoires in COVID-19. This table comes from immunoSEQ multiplex PCR, and its TCRdb copy is limited to in-frame clones, with some not included. The profile shows 200,000 to 250,000 clones, more than 80% of them singletons. Source material: PBMCs or T cells enriched from blood (not recorded which). These TCRs come from a man between 60 and 70 years old who had recovered from COVID-19.

This chain connects TRBV10-3 to TRBJ1-4; 9 nucleotides align to TRBD1. The CDR3 runs to 15 residues. The V gene end was trimmed by 4 bases and the J gene end by 5 bases; junction bases not matched to a gene: 5. Per the germline V gene, CDR1 is ENHRY and CDR2 is SYGVKD. The CDR3 nucleotides read TGTGCCATCAGTGGGAATGGACAGGGGAATGAAAAACTGTTTTTT. This encodes CAISGNGQGNEKLFF.

The V and J genes are TRBV7-2 and TRBJ2-7; 10 bases are a match to TRBD1. Trimming removed 5 bases from V and 7 bases from J; junction bases left unmatched: 5. The CDR3 runs to 13 residues. Germline CDR1 is SGHTA and CDR2 is FQGNSA. CDR3 loop: CASSPDRGQEQYF. In DNA form, the CDR3 reads TGTGCCAGCAGCCCAGACAGGGGGCAGGAGCAGTACTTC.

The chain combines TRBV29-1 with TRBJ1-2, with D possibly being TRBD1 (6 bases). Between the trimmed V and J ends, which lost 6 bases and 7 bases, there was a span of 18 bases. Germline lookup yields CDR1 SQVTM and CDR2 ANQGSEA. CDR3 length equals 13 residues. This chain's CDR3 is CSVQDRYASGYTF. CDR3 DNA: TGCAGCGTCCAAGACAGGTACGCCTCTGGCTACACCTTC.

The CDR3 reads CASSQDLADTQYF. The CDR3 region has the DNA TGTGCCAGCAGCCAAGATCTTGCAGATACGCAGTATTTT. V and J are TRBV3-1 (or the pseudogene TRBV3-2) and TRBJ2-3; no definite D call. This CDR3 has 13 amino acids. Trimming pared 0 bases from V and 4 bases from J, leaving 5 bases between. CDR1 is LGHDT, CDR2 YNNKEL, per germline (reference sequence).

Concerning this clone itself: Other DNA variants within this sample encode the same CDR3. The chain employs TRBV5-1 and TRBJ2-5; D is undetermined. V lost 0 bases, J lost 4 bases, and 4 bases lay in between. The CDR3 is made up of 12 amino acids. The germline V gene encodes CDR1 SGHRS and CDR2 YFSETQ. CDR3 protein: CASSLARETQYF. The CDR3 DNA reads as TGCGCCAGCAGCTTGGCCCGAGAGACCCAGTACTTC.

The rearrangement links TRBV5-4 to TRBJ1-2, with a weak D call TRBD1 (6 bases). Trimming took 1 base from V and 3 from J, leaving 16 bases between them. This CDR3 has 16 residues. Germline V gives CDR1 SGHNT, CDR2 YYREEE (reference sequence). The CDR3 loop reads CASSLLPGQEDYGYTF. DNA of the CDR3: TGTGCCAGCAGCTTGCTGCCGGGACAAGAGGACTATGGCTACACCTTC.

The table lists this clone with a count of one. The chain employs TRBV7-9 and TRBJ1-6; D gene unclear. V was trimmed by 6 bases and J by 6 bases, leaving 9 bases between them. Germline loops: CDR1 SEHNR, CDR2 FQNEAQ (reference sequence). This CDR3 comprises 13 residues. The CDR3 coding sequence is TGTGCCAGCAGGTCTAGTGGTAATTCACCCCTCCACTTT. This gives the protein CASRSSGNSPLHF.

This chain connects TRBV7-2 to TRBJ2-3; D may be TRBD2 (5 bases). Germline CDR1 SGHTA, CDR2 FQGNSA. The V gene lost 5 bases and the J gene lost 5 bases, with 20 bases spanning the gap. This CDR3 contains 16 residues. The CDR3 sequence is CASSLGVAAPVDTQYF. CDR3 in DNA: TGTGCCAGCAGCCTCGGGGTAGCAGCACCCGTAGATACGCAGTATTTT.

CDR3 residues: CASSLYQGASGNTIYF. Written as DNA, the CDR3 is TGTGCCAGCAGCTTATATCAGGGGGCCTCTGGAAACACCATATATTTT. The gene calls are TRBV7-2 and TRBJ1-3; 8 nucleotides line up with TRBD1. In germline, CDR1 is SGHTA, CDR2 FQGNSA. This CDR3 is 16 amino acids long. V lost 2 bases, J lost 0 bases, and 3 bases stayed unmatched.

The rearrangement joins TRBV2 to TRBJ1-1, with D tentatively TRBD1 (6 bases). V lost 7 bases, J lost 1 base, and 10 bases lay in between. CDR1 is SNHLY and CDR2 is FYNNEI in the germline V gene. The CDR3 sequence is 13 residues long. The CDR3 here is CASNLDRNTEAFF. CDR3 nucleotide sequence: TGTGCCAGCAACCTGGACAGGAACACTGAAGCTTTCTTT.

The chain employs TRBV19 and TRBJ2-2; D ambiguous. Germline assignment: CDR1 LNHDA and CDR2 SQIVND (reference sequence). V was clipped by 4 bases and J by 1 base, with 7 bases between them. CDR3 length: 14 amino acids. The CDR3 region is CASSTSGNTGELFF. CDR3 coding DNA: TGTGCCAGTAGTACGTCAGGGAACACCGGGGAGCTGTTTTTT.

This clone was seen only a few times. The rearrangement uses TRBV10-3 and TRBJ2-1; the D gene is possibly TRBD2 (5 bases). The V gene lost 8 bases and the J gene lost 3 bases, with 17 bases spanning the gap. CDR3 length: 15 amino acids. Germline values: CDR1 ENHRY, CDR2 SYGVKD. The CDR3 protein is CAIGLLADLYNEQFF. In DNA form, the CDR3 reads TGTGCCATCGGCCTCCTAGCAGACCTCTACAATGAGCAGTTCTTC.

This clone showed up just once. The rearrangement links TRBV5-1 to TRBJ2-5; D remains unclear. Germline CDR1 reads SGHRS; CDR2 reads YFSETQ. Deletions cut 0 bases from V and 5 bases from J, with 8 bases between. The CDR3 has 13 residues. The CDR3 is CASSLEIPETQYF. CDR3 coding DNA: TGCGCCAGCAGCTTGGAAATTCCGGAGACCCAGTACTTC.